This T cell receptor beta chain was identified during a study of human T cells and chemical hapten exposure. The overall study: Patch tests applied 0.01% DPC to the upper back and were scored after 6 days.

In this sample, this clonotype turned up many times. Its matching antigen is unknown. Original handling: Ranging from roughly 23,224 to 690,600, TCR counts per sample had a median value of roughly 96,000. TCRdb processed the RACE reads anew with MiXCR; each CDR3 protein has one entry. TCRdb, rather than the study authors, made the V and J calls. The sample has under 200,000 distinct CDR3 sequences; 30% are singletons. Notes on the study in general: Relative to controls, expanded TCRs formed significantly more large CDR3 similarity clusters.

Time point indicated: pre-sensitization, week 0. The treatment denotes: therapeutic diphenylcyclopropenone sensitization with weekly scalp DPC. The V gene end was trimmed by 0 bases and the J gene end by 6 bases; junction bases not matched to a gene: 2. The CDR3 has 15 amino acids. Germline V gene data show CDR1 as MGHRA and CDR2 as YSYEKL. The source is a woman in her 30s with alopecia areata. Some clones in this sample may be carry-over from other donors' samples. The chain joins TRBV4-1 to TRBJ1-3, with 10 nucleotides matching TRBD1. The sample was whole blood, taken in connection with sensitization to the hapten diphenylcyclopropenone (DPC). The CDR3 DNA sequence: TGCGCCAGCAGCCAAGAAGGGACAGGGGTAAACACCATATATTTT. It translates to CASSQEGTGVNTIYF.